This entry lists 8 T cell receptor beta chains sequenced from one sample in a study of cytomegalovirus exposure and HLA in healthy donors. Primers: 60 Vbeta forward and 13 Jbeta reverse. This table comes from immunoSEQ multiplex PCR, and its TCRdb copy is limited to in-frame clones, with some not included. The profile shows about 210,000 clones, 82% of them singletons. The sample comprised PBMCs. All receptors come from a man between 35 and 55 years old in good health and CMV-seropositive.

The chain employs TRBV5-6 and TRBJ2-7; unclear D gene. With 6 bases removed from V and 7 bases from J, the gap between germline ends came to 17 bases. From germline, CDR1 is SGHDT and CDR2 YYEEEE. The CDR3 is 13 amino acids. In DNA form, the CDR3 reads TGTGCCAGCACCAACTACCCCTTGATGGAGCAGTACTTC. It specifies CASTNYPLMEQYF.

This chain connects TRBV7-3 to TRBJ2-2, with 9 bases that match TRBD2. CDR1 SGHTA and CDR2 FQGTGA come from the germline V gene. V gave up 4 bases and J gave up 1 base; unmatched junction bases: 4. The CDR3 spans 16 residues. CDR3 nucleotides: TGTGCCAGCAGCTCCCGACTAGCGGAGAACACCGGGGAGCTGTTTTTT. Amino acid sequence: CASSSRLAENTGELFF.

This chain connects TRBV9 to TRBJ2-2; perhaps TRBD1 as D (5 bases). V gave up 0 bases and J gave up 0 bases, with 6 bases separating them. The CDR3 sequence is 15 residues long. CDR1 and CDR2 (germline): SGDLS, YYNGEE. CDR3 in DNA: TGTGCCAGCAGCGTAGAAGGGGCGAACACCGGGGAGCTGTTTTTT. This codes for CASSVEGANTGELFF.

On this clone: Other DNA sequences in this sample translate to the same CDR3. The chain is built from TRBV27 and TRBJ1-5; the D is unclear. The CDR3 is 13 amino acids. Germline CDR1 reads MNHEY; CDR2 reads SMNVEV (reference sequence). The V end lost 2 bases, the J end lost 4 bases, and 6 bases lay between the germline ends. CDR3 in amino acids: CASSLRGNQPQHF. CDR3 nucleotides: TGTGCCAGCAGTTTACGGGGAAATCAGCCCCAGCATTTT.

The J gene is TRBJ2-5, the V gene TRBV27; 11 bases align to TRBD1. CDR3 length: 17 residues. CDR1 is MNHEY and CDR2 is SMNVEV in the germline V gene (reference sequence). V shed 4 bases and J 4 bases; nucleotides not matched to a gene: 11. CDR3 nucleotides: TGTGCCAGCAGTTCCCCCTTACCGGGACAGGGGGTAGAGACCCAGTACTTC. It is translated as CASSSPLPGQGVETQYF.

The chain recombines TRBV19 with TRBJ2-1, with D perhaps TRBD2 (6 bases). Germline-derived CDR1 and CDR2 are LNHDA and SQIVND (reference sequence). This CDR3 region has 16 residues. V lost 4 bases, J lost 0 bases, and 13 bases lay in between. CDR3 sequence reads: CASSTPGLSSYNEQFF. The CDR3 coding sequence is TGTGCCAGTAGTACACCGGGACTTAGCTCCTACAATGAGCAGTTCTTC.

The rearrangement links TRBV27 to TRBJ2-7; TRBD1 aligns across 7 bases. Looked up from germline, CDR1 is MNHEY and CDR2 is SMNVEV (reference sequence). J was trimmed by 3 bases and V by 8 bases; bases with no gene match: 7. The length of the CDR3 is 13 residues. Written as DNA, the CDR3 is TGTGCCAGCGGGTATGGACAGGACTACGAGCAGTACTTC. The encoded protein is CASGYGQDYEQYF.

In this sample, this clone turned up once. An end of the junction does not agree with germline; a read error may underlie this. The gene calls are TRBV6-6 and TRBJ1-1; a possible D gene is TRBD1 (5 bases). The CDR3 is 12 residues long. Per the germline V gene, CDR1 is MNHNY and CDR2 is SVGAGI (reference sequence). The CDR3 is CASSYSDTESFF. For the CDR3, the DNA is TGTGCCAGCAGTTACTCGGACACTGAATCTTTCTTT.